This T cell receptor (beta chain) was obtained from a study of CD8+ T cells in alopecia areata. Germline V gene data show CDR1 as SGHRS and CDR2 as YFSETQ. The CDR3 extends over 14 amino acids. V dropped 6 bases and J dropped 6 bases, with 15 bases sitting between them. The sequencing template was cDNA reverse transcribed from extracted RNA. The table came from immunoSEQ multiplex PCR; TCRdb's copy has only in-frame clones and leaves some out. The table includes roughly 130,000 clones, 45% to 60% detected once. The sequenced sample was CD4+ T cells sorted from blood, obtained at week 0. The chain is built from TRBV5-1 and TRBJ2-2; D assignment may be TRBD1 or TRBD2 (5 bases each). This receptor was obtained from a human donor with alopecia areata. The CDR3 DNA sequence: TGCGCCAGCAACCTAGCCGGACAAGCCGGGGAGCTGTTTTTT. Translated: CASNLAGQAGELFF.